This T cell receptor (beta chain) was profiled in a study of vaccination and CD4 T cells after COVID-19. Background on the study: With a range of 35 to 161, the median interval from diagnosis to drawing post-COVID samples was around 100 days. The peptides that stimulated the cells were overlapping spike peptides from SARS-CoV-2, HCoV-NL63, HCoV-OC43 and HCoV-229E. Study-level findings and limits: From about 20 to 38, the median of SARS-CoV-2-reactive clonotypes rose without reaching significance.

The germline V gene has CDR1 SGHTA and CDR2 FQGNSA. The CDR3 covers 14 residues. Trimming pared 1 base from V and 1 base from J, leaving 7 bases between. Treatment described: roughly ten-day PBMC culture with coronavirus spike peptide pools or control peptides (ViraFEST assay). ViraFEST expanded antigen-specific T cells with peptide pools, then sequenced TCRs. About this clonotype itself: Its target is unknown.

The study sequenced cultured CD4+ T cell DNA using the Oncomine TCR Beta short-read assay. TCRdb reprocessed the PCR reads with MiXCR, giving one entry per CDR3 protein. The top ten clones hold approximately 24% of a sample with about 3,300 distinct CDR3 sequences, about 70% of them seen once. The source material was CD4+ T cells from blood, cultured in vitro. This chain joins TRBV7-2 and TRBJ1-2; D is unresolved. This TCR derives from a human donor who had recovered from COVID-19. The CDR3 here is CASSLEPDNYGYTF. As DNA, the CDR3 is TGTGCCAGCAGCTTAGAGCCAGATAACTATGGCTACACCTTC. Complete variable domain (other parts from reference TRBV7-2 and TRBJ1-2): GAGVSQSPSNKVTEKGKDVELRCDPISGHTALYWYRQSLGQGLEFLIYFQGNSAPDKSGLPSDRFSAERTGGSVSTLTIQRTQQEDSAVYLCASSLEPDNYGYTFGSGTRLTVV.